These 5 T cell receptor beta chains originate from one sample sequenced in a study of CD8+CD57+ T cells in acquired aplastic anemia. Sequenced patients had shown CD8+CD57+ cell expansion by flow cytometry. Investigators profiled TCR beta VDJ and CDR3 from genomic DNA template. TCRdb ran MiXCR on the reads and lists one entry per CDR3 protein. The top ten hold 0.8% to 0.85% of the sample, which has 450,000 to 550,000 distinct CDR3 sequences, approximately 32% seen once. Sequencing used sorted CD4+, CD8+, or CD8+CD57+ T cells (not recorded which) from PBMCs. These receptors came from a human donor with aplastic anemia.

The CDR3 here is CASSSAGGGSTEAFF. Here the CDR3 DNA reads TGTGCCAGCAGCTCGGCCGGGGGGGGGAGCACTGAAGCTTTCTTT. This chain connects TRBV7-2 to TRBJ1-1, with D tentatively TRBD1 (5 bases). V shed 4 bases and J shed 4 bases, with 16 bases lying between them. Looked up from germline, CDR1 is SGHTA and CDR2 is FQGNSA. The CDR3 sequence is 15 residues long.

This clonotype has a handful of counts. The CDR3 is CASSLAPGQGQGWVYNSPLHF. CDR3 sequence (DNA): TGTGCCAGCAGCTTAGCCCCGGGACAGGGTCAGGGTTGGGTGTATAATTCACCCCTCCACTTT. This rearrangement joins TRBV13 to TRBJ1-6, with 9 bases identical to TRBD1. Per the germline V gene, CDR1 is PRHDT and CDR2 is FYEKMQ (reference sequence). This CDR3 region has 21 residues. V lost 1 base, J lost 4 bases, and 17 bases stayed unmatched.

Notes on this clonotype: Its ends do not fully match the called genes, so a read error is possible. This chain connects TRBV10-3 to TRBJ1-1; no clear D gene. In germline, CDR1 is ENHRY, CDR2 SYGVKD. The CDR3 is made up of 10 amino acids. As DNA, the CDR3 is TGTGCCAGCAGTTTCACTGAAGCTTTCTTT. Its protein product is CASSFTEAFF.

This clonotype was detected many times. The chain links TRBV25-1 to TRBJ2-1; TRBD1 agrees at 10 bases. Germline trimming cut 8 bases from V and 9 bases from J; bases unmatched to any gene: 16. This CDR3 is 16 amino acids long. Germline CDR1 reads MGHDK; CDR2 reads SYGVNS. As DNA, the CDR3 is TGTGCCAGCTCATACCGACAGGGGGCATTGGGCGGTGAGCAGTTCTTC. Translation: CASSYRQGALGGEQFF.

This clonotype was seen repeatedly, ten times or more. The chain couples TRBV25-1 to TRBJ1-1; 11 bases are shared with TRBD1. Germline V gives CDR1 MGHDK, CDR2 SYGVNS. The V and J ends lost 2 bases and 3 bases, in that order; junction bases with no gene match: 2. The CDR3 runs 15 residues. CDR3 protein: CASSEPGQGDTEAFF. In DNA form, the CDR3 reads TGTGCCAGCAGTGAACCGGGACAGGGGGACACTGAAGCTTTCTTT.